The T cell receptor (beta chain) under discussion was sequenced for a study of radiotherapy plus CTLA-4 blockade in lung cancer (dated by TCRdb to the late 2010s). With regard to the full study: Objective responses were observed in 15% to 20% of enrolled patients, and disease control was achieved in 31%. General study outcomes and caveats: The strongest predictors of response, as reported, were early dynamic changes in blood T cell clones along with a rise in serum interferon-beta after radiation. TCR clones derived from tumors expanded in peripheral blood after treatment with radiotherapy and ipilimumab.

Points on this clone: What this receptor recognizes is not known. No base-level quality is on record; no much larger clone is a single base apart.

Libraries were built with the immunoSEQ multiplex PCR assay. TCRdb provides this immuneACCESS table in a form limited to in-frame rearrangements. Some clones are lacking; in checked studies, under half of them reflect an unresolved V gene, and why the rest are absent is not known. The sample table records about 60,000 clones; roughly 76% of these occur just once. Roughly 3.1% of the sample lies in the top ten. The study tested focal radiation therapy combined with CTLA-4 blockade (ipilimumab) in patients with chemo-refractory metastatic non-small-cell lung cancer. This receptor was obtained from a human donor with non-small cell lung cancer who had a complete response to radiotherapy plus ipilimumab. Specimen: peripheral blood, collected from a patient treated with radiotherapy plus ipilimumab.

The CDR3: CASSFGQGVVLGYF. The nucleotide sequence is given as TGTGCCAGCAGTTTTGGACAGGGGGTCGTCCTTGGGTACTTC. This receptor chain uses TRBV28 and TRBJ2-7; TRBD1 aligns with 10 central bases. Including cysteine and phenylalanine, the CDR3 has 14 amino acids. CDR3 DNA only is kept here, 42 bases in frame from base 1. In the germline V gene, CDR1 corresponds to MDHEN and CDR2 to SYDVKM. V loses 3 bases at its end and J loses 12 bases; junction bases beyond the gene matches: 11.